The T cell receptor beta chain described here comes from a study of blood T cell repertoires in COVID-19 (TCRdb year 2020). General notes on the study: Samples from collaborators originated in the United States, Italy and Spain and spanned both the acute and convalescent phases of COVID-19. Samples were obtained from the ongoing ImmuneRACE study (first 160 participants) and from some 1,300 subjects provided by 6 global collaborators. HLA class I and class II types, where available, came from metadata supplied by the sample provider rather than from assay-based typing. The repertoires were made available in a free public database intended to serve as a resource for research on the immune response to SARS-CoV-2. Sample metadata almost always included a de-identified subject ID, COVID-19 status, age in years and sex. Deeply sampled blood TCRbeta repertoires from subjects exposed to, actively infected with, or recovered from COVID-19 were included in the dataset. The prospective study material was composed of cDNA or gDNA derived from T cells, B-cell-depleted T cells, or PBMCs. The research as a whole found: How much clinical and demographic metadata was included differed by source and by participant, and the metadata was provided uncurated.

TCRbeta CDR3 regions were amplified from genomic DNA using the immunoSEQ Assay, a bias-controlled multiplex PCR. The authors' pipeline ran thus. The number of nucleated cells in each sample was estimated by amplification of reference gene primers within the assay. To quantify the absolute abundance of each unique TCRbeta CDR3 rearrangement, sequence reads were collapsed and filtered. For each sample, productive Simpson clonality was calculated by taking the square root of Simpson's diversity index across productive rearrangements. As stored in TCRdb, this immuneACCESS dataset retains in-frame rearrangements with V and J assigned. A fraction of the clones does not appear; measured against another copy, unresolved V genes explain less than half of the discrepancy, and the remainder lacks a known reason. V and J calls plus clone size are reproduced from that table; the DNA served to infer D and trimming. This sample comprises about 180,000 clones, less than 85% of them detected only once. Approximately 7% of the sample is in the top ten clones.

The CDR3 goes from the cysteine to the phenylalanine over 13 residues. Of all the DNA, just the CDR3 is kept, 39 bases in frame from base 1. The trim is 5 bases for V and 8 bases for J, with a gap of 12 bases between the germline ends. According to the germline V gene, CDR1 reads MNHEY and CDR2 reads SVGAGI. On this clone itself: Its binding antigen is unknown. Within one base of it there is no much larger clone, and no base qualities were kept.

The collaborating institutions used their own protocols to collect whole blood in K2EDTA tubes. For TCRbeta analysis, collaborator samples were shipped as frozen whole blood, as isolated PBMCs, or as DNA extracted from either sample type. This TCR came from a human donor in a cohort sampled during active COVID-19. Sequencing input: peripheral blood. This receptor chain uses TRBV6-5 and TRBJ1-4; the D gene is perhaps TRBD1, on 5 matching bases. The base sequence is TGTGCCAGCAGTAACCCCGGGGGAGAAAAACTGTTTTTT. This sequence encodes CASSNPGGEKLFF.